The rows below give T cell receptor beta chains drawn from one sample of a study of glioma-infiltrating T cells. TCRdb analysed the multiplex PCR reads with MiXCR anew, one entry per CDR3 protein. The repertoire holds about 410,000 distinct CDR3 sequences, with 41% as singletons. The sequenced sample consisted of glioma tissue, nonneoplastic brain tissue, or PBMCs (not recorded which). The receptor set was obtained from a human donor with low-grade glioma or glioblastoma, undergoing nonglioma brain surgery, or in good health (not recorded which). The CDR3 runs from the conserved cysteine through the conserved F or W. Fields, in order: CDR3 length, clone size, D gene, J gene, V gene, CDR3 protein, CDR3 DNA. A D gene is named only where the DNA matches it firmly. Clone size appears in some rows only: once, few, many, or a class for an expanded clone.

CDR3 length: 16
clone size: few
D gene: .
J gene: TRBJ2-4
V gene: TRBV28
CDR3 protein: CASTTAGNHAKNIQYF
CDR3 DNA: TGTGCCAGCACCACGGCAGGGAATCACGCCAAAAACATTCAGTACTTC

CDR3 length: 20
clone size: .
D gene: .
J gene: TRBJ1-6
V gene: TRBV7-6
CDR3 protein: CASSLGGYAGTSSYNSPLHF
CDR3 DNA: TGTGCCAGCAGCTTAGGAGGTTACGCGGGCACAAGCTCCTATAATTCACCCCTCCACTTT

CDR3 length: 12
clone size: few
D gene: .
J gene: TRBJ2-7
V gene: TRBV2
CDR3 protein: CASSLFSYEQYF
CDR3 DNA: TGTGCCAGCAGTCTATTCAGCTACGAGCAGTACTTC

CDR3 length: 13
clone size: many
D gene: .
J gene: TRBJ2-7
V gene: TRBV7-9
CDR3 protein: CASSIERFYEQYF
CDR3 DNA: TGTGCCAGCAGCATAGAGCGGTTCTACGAGCAGTACTTC

CDR3 length: 14
clone size: .
D gene: .
J gene: TRBJ2-5
V gene: TRBV3-1
CDR3 protein: CASSQGDVKETQYF
CDR3 DNA: TGTGCCAGCAGCCAAGGGGACGTCAAGGAGACCCAGTACTTC

CDR3 length: 18
clone size: .
D gene: TRBD1
J gene: TRBJ2-7
V gene: TRBV7-2
CDR3 protein: CASSSSRGDRAKNYQQYF
CDR3 DNA: TGTGCCAGCAGCTCTAGTAGAGGGGACAGAGCAAAAAACTACCAGCAGTACTTC

CDR3 length: 14
clone size: .
D gene: .
J gene: TRBJ1-1
V gene: TRBV5-4
CDR3 protein: CASSDPAGNTKAFF
CDR3 DNA: TGTGCCAGCAGCGACCCTGCGGGGAACACTAAAGCTTTCTTT

CDR3 length: 16
clone size: few
D gene: .
J gene: TRBJ2-7
V gene: TRBV15
CDR3 protein: CATSSLQGRRPYEQYF
CDR3 DNA: TGTGCCACCAGCTCCCTGCAGGGGCGTCGCCCCTACGAGCAGTACTTC

CDR3 length: 14
clone size: few
D gene: .
J gene: TRBJ2-1
V gene: TRBV6-2/TRBV6-3
CDR3 protein: CASSLYRRYNEQFF
CDR3 DNA: TGTGCCAGCAGCCTCTACCGGAGATACAATGAGCAGTTCTTC

CDR3 length: 16
clone size: .
D gene: .
J gene: TRBJ1-1
V gene: TRBV15
CDR3 protein: CATSRDIGGLNTEAFF
CDR3 DNA: TGTGCCACCAGCAGAGATATCGGAGGGTTAAACACTGAAGCTTTCTTT

CDR3 length: 15
clone size: .
D gene: TRBD2
J gene: TRBJ2-5
V gene: TRBV4-3
CDR3 protein: CASSQGTSGKETQYF
CDR3 DNA: TGCGCCAGCAGCCAAGGTACTAGCGGTAAAGAGACCCAGTACTTC

CDR3 length: 12
clone size: .
D gene: .
J gene: TRBJ1-2
V gene: TRBV2
CDR3 protein: CASKRGGYGYTF
CDR3 DNA: TGTGCCAGCAAAAGGGGGGGCTATGGCTACACCTTC

CDR3 length: 14
clone size: many
D gene: TRBD2
J gene: TRBJ2-1
V gene: TRBV20-1
CDR3 protein: CSATKASGINEQFF
CDR3 DNA: TGCAGTGCTACCAAGGCTAGCGGGATCAATGAGCAGTTCTTC

CDR3 length: 15
clone size: .
D gene: .
J gene: TRBJ2-3
V gene: TRBV11-2
CDR3 protein: CASSHTMAGTDTQYF
CDR3 DNA: TGTGCCAGCAGCCATACTATGGCAGGTACAGATACGCAGTATTTT

CDR3 length: 15
clone size: .
D gene: TRBD1
J gene: TRBJ2-1
V gene: TRBV12-3/TRBV12-4
CDR3 protein: CASRVTGGSYNEQFF
CDR3 DNA: TGTGCCAGCAGGGTTACAGGGGGCTCCTACAATGAGCAGTTCTTC

CDR3 length: 14
clone size: .
D gene: TRBD2
J gene: TRBJ2-7
V gene: TRBV6-2/TRBV6-3
CDR3 protein: CAISPGTRFLEQYF
CDR3 DNA: TGTGCCATCAGTCCCGGGACTAGGTTTCTCGAGCAGTACTTC

CDR3 length: 14
clone size: many
D gene: .
J gene: TRBJ1-1
V gene: TRBV28
CDR3 protein: CASSSWGLTTEAFF
CDR3 DNA: TGTGCCAGCAGTTCTTGGGGTTTGACCACTGAAGCTTTCTTT

CDR3 length: 14
clone size: .
D gene: .
J gene: TRBJ1-1
V gene: TRBV2
CDR3 protein: CASSEDGQLTEAFF
CDR3 DNA: TGTGCCAGCAGTGAAGATGGGCAACTAACTGAAGCTTTCTTT

CDR3 length: 13
clone size: .
D gene: .
J gene: TRBJ2-7
V gene: TRBV28
CDR3 protein: CASSSGSPMEQYF
CDR3 DNA: TGTGCCAGCAGTTCGGGCAGCCCGATGGAGCAGTACTTC

CDR3 length: 15
clone size: few
D gene: TRBD1
J gene: TRBJ2-1
V gene: TRBV4-3
CDR3 protein: CASSHRTGGSSEQFF
CDR3 DNA: TGCGCCAGCAGCCACCGGACAGGGGGTAGTAGTGAGCAGTTCTTC

CDR3 length: 15
clone size: few
D gene: .
J gene: TRBJ1-2
V gene: TRBV28
CDR3 protein: CASTPGGSENYGYTF
CDR3 DNA: TGTGCCAGCACCCCCGGGGGGTCGGAAAACTATGGCTACACCTTC

CDR3 length: 17
clone size: .
D gene: TRBD2
J gene: TRBJ2-1
V gene: TRBV7-8
CDR3 protein: CASSSLPGTSGSYEQFF
CDR3 DNA: TGTGCCAGCAGCTCGCTGCCCGGGACTAGCGGGAGCTATGAGCAGTTCTTC

CDR3 length: 16
clone size: .
D gene: TRBD1
J gene: TRBJ1-4
V gene: TRBV4-3
CDR3 protein: CASSQEGTALNEKLFF
CDR3 DNA: TGCGCCAGCAGCCAAGAGGGGACAGCGCTTAATGAAAAACTGTTTTTT

CDR3 length: 15
clone size: many
D gene: .
J gene: TRBJ2-7
V gene: TRBV6-2/TRBV6-3
CDR3 protein: CASSYLPAATYEQYF
CDR3 DNA: TGTGCCAGCAGTTACCTACCAGCGGCCACCTACGAGCAGTACTTC

CDR3 length: 13
clone size: .
D gene: .
J gene: TRBJ2-5
V gene: TRBV4-2
CDR3 protein: CASSPHLAETQYF
CDR3 DNA: TGTGCCAGCAGCCCTCATTTAGCGGAGACCCAGTACTTC

CDR3 length: 11
clone size: many
D gene: .
J gene: TRBJ1-2
V gene: TRBV6-2/TRBV6-3
CDR3 protein: CASGLSRGYTF
CDR3 DNA: TGTGCCAGCGGACTATCCAGGGGCTACACCTTC

CDR3 length: 13
clone size: .
D gene: .
J gene: TRBJ1-2
V gene: TRBV6-6
CDR3 protein: CASSYFQGNGYTF
CDR3 DNA: TGTGCCAGCAGTTATTTCCAGGGGAATGGCTACACCTTC

CDR3 length: 14
clone size: .
D gene: TRBD2
J gene: TRBJ2-2
V gene: TRBV5-4
CDR3 protein: CASRREGRTGELFF
CDR3 DNA: TGTGCCAGCAGGCGGGAGGGCCGGACCGGGGAGCTGTTTTTT

CDR3 length: 15
clone size: few
D gene: .
J gene: TRBJ2-3
V gene: TRBV10-3
CDR3 protein: CAISNSGLSTDTQYF
CDR3 DNA: TGTGCCATCAGTAATAGCGGCTTGAGCACAGATACGCAGTATTTT

CDR3 length: 14
clone size: .
D gene: TRBD1
J gene: TRBJ2-5
V gene: TRBV7-3
CDR3 protein: CASSSYRGAETQYF
CDR3 DNA: TGTGCCAGCAGCTCTTACAGGGGGGCGGAGACCCAGTACTTC

CDR3 length: 14
clone size: many
D gene: .
J gene: TRBJ2-7
V gene: TRBV27
CDR3 protein: CASSPGRNQYEQYF
CDR3 DNA: TGTGCCAGCAGTCCGGGACGGAACCAATACGAGCAGTACTTC

CDR3 length: 14
clone size: once
D gene: .
J gene: TRBJ1-1
V gene: TRBV20-1
CDR3 protein: CSAPIGGVNTEASF
CDR3 DNA: TGCAGTGCTCCCATCGGGGGGGTCAACACTGAAGCTTCCTTT

CDR3 length: 12
clone size: many
D gene: .
J gene: TRBJ1-2
V gene: TRBV7-2
CDR3 protein: CASSREDGGYTF
CDR3 DNA: TGTGCCAGCAGCCGGGAAGACGGTGGCTACACCTTC

CDR3 length: 17
clone size: .
D gene: .
J gene: TRBJ1-1
V gene: TRBV6-2/TRBV6-3
CDR3 protein: CASSPPLRRGSGTEAFF
CDR3 DNA: TGTGCCAGCAGTCCGCCCCTACGGAGGGGGTCGGGCACTGAAGCTTTCTTT

CDR3 length: 15
clone size: few
D gene: TRBD1
J gene: TRBJ1-5
V gene: TRBV19
CDR3 protein: CASRPGGYSNQPQHF
CDR3 DNA: TGTGCCAGTAGGCCAGGGGGTTATAGCAATCAGCCCCAGCATTTT

CDR3 length: 16
clone size: .
D gene: .
J gene: TRBJ1-1
V gene: TRBV6-4
CDR3 protein: CASSDANPDRDTEAFF
CDR3 DNA: TGTGCCAGCAGTGACGCTAATCCCGATCGCGACACTGAAGCTTTCTTT

CDR3 length: 15
clone size: .
D gene: .
J gene: TRBJ2-7
V gene: TRBV4-1
CDR3 protein: CASSQVFRDLHEQYF
CDR3 DNA: TGCGCCAGCAGCCAAGTATTCAGGGACCTCCACGAGCAGTACTTC

CDR3 length: 13
clone size: once
D gene: .
J gene: TRBJ2-7
V gene: TRBV27
CDR3 protein: CASSLAESYERYF
CDR3 DNA: TGTGCCAGCAGTTTGGCTGAATCCTACGAGCGGTACTTC

CDR3 length: 14
clone size: .
D gene: .
J gene: TRBJ2-5
V gene: TRBV20-1
CDR3 protein: CSANQATHQETQYF
CDR3 DNA: TGCAGTGCAAACCAGGCTACGCACCAAGAGACCCAGTACTTC

CDR3 length: 13
clone size: many
D gene: .
J gene: TRBJ2-5
V gene: TRBV20-1
CDR3 protein: CSAPVWGQETQYF
CDR3 DNA: TGCAGTGCTCCCGTCTGGGGTCAAGAGACCCAGTACTTC

CDR3 length: 13
clone size: many
D gene: .
J gene: TRBJ2-7
V gene: TRBV20-1
CDR3 protein: CSASGVPSYEQYF
CDR3 DNA: TGCAGTGCTAGCGGAGTACCTAGCTACGAGCAGTACTTC

CDR3 length: 13
clone size: .
D gene: .
J gene: TRBJ2-7
V gene: TRBV20-1
CDR3 protein: CSAFLRAGDEQYF
CDR3 DNA: TGCAGTGCCTTCCTTCGGGCTGGCGACGAGCAGTACTTC

CDR3 length: 15
clone size: few
D gene: .
J gene: TRBJ1-6
V gene: TRBV6-1
CDR3 protein: CASTLSRAYNSPLHF
CDR3 DNA: TGTGCCAGCACTCTTTCCAGGGCCTATAATTCACCCCTCCACTTT

CDR3 length: 12
clone size: few
D gene: .
J gene: TRBJ2-1
V gene: TRBV3-1
CDR3 protein: CASSQVYNEQFF
CDR3 DNA: TGTGCCAGCAGCCAGGTCTACAATGAGCAGTTCTTC

CDR3 length: 15
clone size: .
D gene: .
J gene: TRBJ2-2
V gene: TRBV3-1
CDR3 protein: CASSQAGRNTGELFF
CDR3 DNA: TGTGCCAGCAGCCAAGCAGGGAGGAACACCGGGGAGCTGTTTTTT

CDR3 length: 16
clone size: .
D gene: TRBD2
J gene: TRBJ2-1
V gene: TRBV20-1
CDR3 protein: CSAPGLAGPRLETQSF
CDR3 DNA: TGCAGTGCTCCCGGACTAGCGGGACCCCGCTTGGAGACCCAGTCCTTC

CDR3 length: 14
clone size: many
D gene: .
J gene: TRBJ1-1
V gene: TRBV28
CDR3 protein: CASSLRGGSLQAFF
CDR3 DNA: TGTGCCAGCAGTTTAAGGGGGGGCTCGCTTCAGGCTTTCTTT

CDR3 length: 14
clone size: .
D gene: .
J gene: TRBJ1-1
V gene: TRBV28
CDR3 protein: CASSRENSLTEAFF
CDR3 DNA: TGTGCCAGCAGCAGGGAGAACTCCCTGACTGAAGCTTTCTTC

CDR3 length: 17
clone size: .
D gene: TRBD2
J gene: TRBJ2-7
V gene: TRBV27
CDR3 protein: CASRKRASGSLYNEQYF
CDR3 DNA: TGTGCCAGCAGAAAGAGGGCTAGCGGGAGTTTGTACAATGAGCAGTACTTC

CDR3 length: 15
clone size: .
D gene: TRBD1
J gene: TRBJ2-7
V gene: TRBV11-2
CDR3 protein: CASSNVRDRGYEQYF
CDR3 DNA: TGTGCCAGCAGCAACGTGCGAGACAGGGGCTACGAGCAGTACTTC